The 26 T cell receptor beta chains given below trace back to one sample, sequenced in a study of blood T cell repertoires in COVID-19. Only in-frame clones appear in the TCRdb table, and some are missing; sequencing was by immunoSEQ multiplex PCR. The data show 150,000 to 200,000 clones, around four fifths seen once. The sequenced sample was peripheral blood. All receptors derive from an older man with acute or convalescent COVID-19.

The chain joins TRBV5-5 to TRBJ2-7, with D possibly matching TRBD1 (6 bases). This CDR3 comprises 15 residues. Germline V lookup: CDR1 SGHKS, CDR2 YYEKEE (reference sequence). The V gene lost 0 bases and the J gene lost 3 bases, with 13 bases spanning the gap. CDR3: CASSLEGIRGYEQYF. The CDR3 DNA is TGTGCCAGCAGCTTGGAGGGTATCAGGGGCTACGAGCAGTACTTC.

Notes on this clone: A much bigger clone sits one base away, suggesting this may be a read error. The rearrangement joins TRBV7-9 to TRBJ2-5; TRBD2 matches at 8 bases. Germline V lookup: CDR1 SEHNR, CDR2 FQNEAQ (reference sequence). The CDR3 length is 15 residues. Trimming cost V 5 bases and J 5 bases; bases outside gene matches: 10. The CDR3 DNA is TGTGCCAGCAGCCCTCCGGGCCGGGGGGGGGAGACCCAGTACTTC. This translates into CASSPPGRGGETQYF.

The chain recombines TRBV27 with TRBJ2-1; the D gene is possibly TRBD2 (6 bases). Trimming pared 3 bases from V and 5 bases from J, leaving 23 bases between. CDR3 length equals 18 residues. The germline V gene encodes CDR1 MNHEY and CDR2 SMNVEV (reference sequence). The CDR3 coding sequence is TGTGCCAGCAGTTTTAGGAAATGGGCGGGGAGAGGGAACAATGAGCAGTTCTTC. It specifies CASSFRKWAGRGNNEQFF.

The CDR3 DNA reads as TGTGCCAGTACCCTCTTTTATTTAGGGGAAGGGGACACTGAAGCTTTCTTT. It is translated as CASTLFYLGEGDTEAFF. The J gene is TRBJ1-1, the V gene TRBV19, with D maybe TRBD1 (5 bases). The V and J ends lost 7 bases and 3 bases respectively, with 24 bases between them. The CDR3 covers 17 residues. Germline V gives CDR1 LNHDA, CDR2 SQIVND (reference sequence).

This clone was observed a single time. The chain joins TRBV9 to TRBJ1-6; D may be TRBD1 (5 bases). Trimming took off 3 bases at V and 10 bases at J, with 20 bases between the two ends. The germline gives CDR1 SGDLS, CDR2 YYNGEE. CDR3 size: 16 residues. The CDR3 nucleotides are TGTGCCAGCAGCGACCCCTCATCGGGGGGAAGATCACCCCTCCACTTT. Translation: CASSDPSSGGRSPLHF. The whole variable domain, filled in from reference TRBV9 and TRBJ1-6, reads DSGVTQTPKHLITATGQRVTLRCSPRSGDLSVYWYQQSLDQGLQFLIQYYNGEERAKGNILERFSAQQFPDLHSELNLSSLELGDSALYFCASSDPSSGGRSPLHFGNGTRLTVT.

V gene TRBV5-5 combines with J gene TRBJ1-1, with a possible D match to TRBD1 (5 bases). The CDR3 runs to 13 residues. The germline CDR1 and CDR2 sequences are SGHKS and YYEKEE (reference sequence). Trimming shortened V by 4 bases and J by 4 bases, and 11 bases separated the two germline ends. The CDR3 bases are TGTGCCAGCAGCCAGGGTCTGGTCACTGAAGCTTTCTTT. Amino acid sequence: CASSQGLVTEAFF.

DNA for the CDR3: TGTGCCAGCAGTGAATGGGACAGCTGGAAGACTGAAGCTTTCTTT. It yields the protein CASSEWDSWKTEAFF. V is TRBV25-1 and J is TRBJ1-1; 7 bases are a match to TRBD1. V shed 1 base, J shed 5 bases, and the junction held 7 bases outside the gene matches. Germline CDR1 and CDR2: MGHDK and SYGVNS. The CDR3 totals 15 residues. Based on the CDR3 plus reference TRBV25-1 and TRBJ1-1, the full variable domain is EADIYQTPRYLVIGTGKKITLECSQTMGHDKMYWYQQDPGMELHLIHYSYGVNSTEKGDLSSESTVSRIRTEHFPLTLESARPSHTSQYLCASSEWDSWKTEAFFGQGTRLTVV.

The chain is built from TRBV24-1 and TRBJ2-2, with TRBD1 identical over 7 bases. Per germline, CDR1 KGHDR and CDR2 SFDVKD. The CDR3 runs to 16 residues. With V trimmed by 4 bases and J by 2 bases, 6 bases remained unmatched. As DNA, the CDR3 is TGTGCCACCAGTGACCCGGGACAGAAAAACACCGGGGAGCTGTTTTTT. Its translation is CATSDPGQKNTGELFF.

The chain uses TRBV11-2 and TRBJ2-7; maybe TRBD2 (6 bases). The CDR3 covers 14 residues. V was shortened by 4 bases and J by 1 base, with 11 bases between the two germline ends. Per the germline V gene, CDR1 is SGHAT and CDR2 is FQNNGV. CDR3 sequence (DNA): TGTGCCAGCAGCTCCTCTCTAGCGTCCTACGAGCAGTACTTC. Its translation is CASSSSLASYEQYF. Combining the CDR3 with reference TRBV11-2 and TRBJ2-7 gives the whole variable domain EAGVAQSPRYKIIEKRQSVAFWCNPISGHATLYWYQQILGQGPKLLIQFQNNGVVDDSQLPKDRFSAERLKGVDSTLKIQPAKLEDSAVYLCASSSSLASYEQYFGPGTRLTVT.

The chain combines TRBV6-5 with TRBJ2-1, with 7 bases matching TRBD2. There are 14 residues in the CDR3. Germline loops: CDR1 MNHEY, CDR2 SVGAGI. Trimming took 6 bases from V and 2 from J; bases not matched to a gene: 4. The CDR3 DNA follows: TGTGCCAGCAGCACGGGGGGAGCCTACAATGAGCAGTTCTTC. Its translation is CASSTGGAYNEQFF.

The chain links TRBV5-5 to TRBJ1-4; D unresolved. Germline CDR1 is SGHKS and CDR2 is YYEKEE (reference sequence). The CDR3 is made up of 15 amino acids. V lost 0 bases and J lost 8, with 14 bases in between. Here the CDR3 reads CASSLVGTRGEKLFF. The CDR3 region has the DNA TGTGCCAGCAGCTTGGTGGGCACCCGAGGGGAAAAACTGTTTTTT.

The sample holds a few counts of this clone. The chain employs TRBV5-1 and TRBJ1-1; 9 positions match TRBD1. Looked up from germline, CDR1 is SGHRS and CDR2 is YFSETQ. The J segment lost 7 bases and the V segment lost 2 bases, leaving 3 bases of the junction unmatched. The CDR3 length is 13 residues. DNA for the CDR3: TGCGCCAGCAGCTTAACAGGGGGCGGTGAAGCTTTCTTT. This codes for CASSLTGGGEAFF.

V is TRBV14 and J is TRBJ2-2; TRBD2 matches 7 bases. CDR1 and CDR2 from the germline V gene are SGHDN and FVKESK. The CDR3 is made up of 15 amino acids. V shed 2 bases and J 4 bases; nucleotides not matched to a gene: 4. CDR3 loop: CASSQPGGGTGELFF. The CDR3 region has the DNA TGTGCCAGCAGCCAACCGGGAGGCGGCACCGGGGAGCTGTTTTTT.

This chain links TRBV5-1 with TRBJ2-5, with D possibly TRBD1 on 6 matching bases. CDR1 is SGHRS and CDR2 is YFSETQ in the germline V gene. V was pared by 1 base and J by 3 bases, with 10 bases between. This CDR3 region has 14 residues. Here the CDR3 reads CASSLRGLEETQYF. The DNA of the CDR3 is TGCGCCAGCAGCTTGAGGGGGTTGGAAGAGACCCAGTACTTC.

On this clone: This sample includes further DNA sequences coding for the same CDR3. The V gene is TRBV18, the J gene TRBJ1-6; maybe TRBD1 (5 bases). Germline V lookup: CDR1 KGHSH, CDR2 LQKENI. V lost 0 bases and J 8 bases, leaving 11 bases between the germline ends. The CDR3 loop spans 15 amino acids. CDR3 nucleotide sequence: TGTGCCAGCTCACCACCGCAGGGAGGGGATTCACCCCTCCACTTT. It is translated as CASSPPQGGDSPLHF.

This clone was detected once. This chain links TRBV27 with TRBJ2-7, with 11 bases aligning to TRBD1. The CDR3 is 14 residues long. V shed 5 bases and J 5 bases; nucleotides not matched to a gene: 5. Germline CDR1 is MNHEY and CDR2 is SMNVEV (reference sequence). The CDR3 DNA reads TGTGCCAGCAGTGCCGGGACAGGGGGAAACGAGCAGTACTTC. This encodes CASSAGTGGNEQYF.

The gene calls are TRBV14 and TRBJ2-5, with a possible D match to TRBD1 (6 bases). This CDR3 is 15 amino acids long. The germline CDR1 and CDR2 sequences are SGHDN and FVKESK. Trimming left V 1 base short and J 5 bases short, with 14 bases between. The CDR3 sequence: CASSQGGRIWETQYF. CDR3 sequence (DNA): TGTGCCAGCAGCCAAGGGGGGCGCATTTGGGAGACCCAGTACTTC.

The rearrangement links TRBV7-8 to TRBJ2-7; TRBD2 agrees at 7 bases. The V gene's germline CDR1 is SGHVS and CDR2 FQNEAQ. The ends lost 1 base at V and 4 bases at J; junction bases unmatched: 10. The CDR3 contains 16 residues. CDR3 nucleotides: TGTGCCAGCAGCTTAGACGTCGCTAGCGGCCCTTACGAGCAGTACTTC. This gives the protein CASSLDVASGPYEQYF.

The chain uses TRBV7-8 and TRBJ1-1; 8 bases are shared with TRBD1. From germline, CDR1 is SGHVS and CDR2 FQNEAQ. This CDR3 is 16 amino acids long. With V trimmed by 0 bases and J by 1 base, 4 bases remained unmatched. This chain's CDR3 is CASSLALGTGNTEAFF. The CDR3 DNA follows: TGTGCCAGCAGCTTAGCGCTAGGGACAGGGAACACTGAAGCTTTCTTT.

This clone came up a few times. V is TRBV7-8 and J is TRBJ2-7; TRBD1 agrees at 10 bases. The J segment lost 3 bases and the V segment lost 5 bases, leaving 10 bases of the junction unmatched. This CDR3 has 16 amino acids. Germline loops: CDR1 SGHVS, CDR2 FQNEAQ. This chain's CDR3 is CASSPKGGTGVYEQYF. CDR3 nucleotide sequence: TGTGCCAGCAGCCCCAAAGGGGGGACAGGGGTCTACGAGCAGTACTTC.

V is TRBV7-2 and J is TRBJ2-1; D perhaps matches TRBD2 (6 bases). CDR1 is SGHTA and CDR2 is FQGNSA in the germline V gene. The CDR3 spans 16 residues. Trimming took off 1 base at V and 6 bases at J, with 16 bases between the two ends. The chain's CDR3 is CASSLGRGNRANEQFF. The CDR3 DNA follows: TGTGCCAGCAGCTTAGGTCGGGGGAATCGGGCCAATGAGCAGTTCTTC. Full variable domain (outside the CDR3, taken from reference TRBV7-2 and TRBJ2-1): GAGVSQSPSNKVTEKGKDVELRCDPISGHTALYWYRQSLGQGLEFLIYFQGNSAPDKSGLPSDRFSAERTGGSVSTLTIQRTQQEDSAVYLCASSLGRGNRANEQFFGPGTRLTVL.

This clone was seen a handful of times. The CDR3 region has the DNA TGTGCCAGCAGCCAGGGGATCAATCAGCCCCAGCATTTT. It codes for CASSQGINQPQHF. The J gene is TRBJ1-5, the V gene TRBV12-3 or TRBV12-4; weak D call: TRBD1 (6 bases). The CDR3 is 13 residues long. V was clipped by 6 bases and J by 3 bases, with 9 bases between them.

The chain couples TRBV6-1 to TRBJ2-3; D call uncertain. Germline assignment: CDR1 MNHNS and CDR2 SASEGT. V shed 5 bases and J shed 5 bases, with 8 bases lying between them. The CDR3 spans 12 residues. The CDR3 DNA reads TGTGCCAGCAGTACCTACTTAGATACGCAGTATTTT. Translating gives CASSTYLDTQYF.

The rearrangement joins TRBV5-1 to TRBJ1-3, with D perhaps matching TRBD1 (5 bases). CDR1 is SGHRS and CDR2 is YFSETQ in the germline V gene. The length of the CDR3 is 15 residues. V was shortened by 0 bases and J by 0 bases, with 7 bases between the two germline ends. CDR3: CASSLGTYSGNTIYF. The DNA for the CDR3 is TGCGCCAGCAGCTTGGGGACATACTCTGGAAACACCATATATTTT.

CDR3: CATSRDQGPYEQYF. CDR3 nucleotide sequence: TGTGCCACCAGCAGAGATCAGGGCCCCTACGAGCAGTACTTC. The chain links TRBV15 to TRBJ2-7, with D maybe TRBD1 (5 bases). Germline V gene sequence: CDR1 LNHNV, CDR2 YYDKDF (reference sequence). Trimming took 0 bases from V and 2 from J, leaving 8 bases between them. The CDR3 is 14 residues long.

The J gene is TRBJ2-1, the V gene TRBV11-3; TRBD2 matches at 13 bases. This CDR3 comprises 17 residues. CDR1 and CDR2 from the germline V gene are SGHNT and YENEEA. V was clipped by 3 bases and J by 4 bases; unmatched bases: 6. The CDR3 region has the DNA TGTGCCAGCAGCTTTGCCGGGACTAGCGGGGATTACAATGAGCAGTTCTTC. It translates to CASSFAGTSGDYNEQFF. The full variable domain, rest sourced from reference TRBV11-3 and TRBJ2-1, is EAGVVQSPRYKIIEKKQPVAFWCNPISGHNTLYWYLQNLGQGPELLIRYENEEAVDDSQLPKDRFSAERLKGVDSTLKIQPAELGDSAVYLCASSFAGTSGDYNEQFFGPGTRLTVL.